The present T cell receptor (beta chain) was sequenced within a study of blood T cell repertoires in COVID-19. For the study at large: Whether acute or convalescent, the COVID-19 samples came from the United States, Italy and Spain. Sample material is recorded as cDNA or gDNA derived from T cells, B-cell-depleted T cells, or PBMCs.

Trimming shortened V by 1 base and J by 4 bases, and 13 bases separated the two germline ends. The CDR3 totals 15 residues. The germline V gene encodes CDR1 MDHEN and CDR2 SYDVKM. Under the authors' procedure: Amplified reference gene primers provided the basis for estimating nucleated cell counts. Repertoires were generated with immunoSEQ multiplex PCR, while TCRdb's copy carries only in-frame clones and drops some. V and J calls and clone size are copied from that table; D and trimming were computed from the DNA. Of 14,000 to 15,000 clones listed, around 77% were seen once; the top ten hold roughly 15%.

The chain recombines TRBV28 with TRBJ2-5, with a weak D call TRBD2 (8 bases). The sequencing sample was made of peripheral blood. The origin of this receptor is a human donor in a cohort sampled during active COVID-19. The CDR3 is CASSLSGGGLETQYF. For the CDR3, the DNA is TGTGCCAGCAGTTTATCGGGAGGGGGCTTAGAGACCCAGTACTTC.